The 14 T cell receptor beta chains listed next were all sequenced from one sample in a study of prognosis after radiotherapy for stage I lung cancer. Multiplex PCR, run in two rounds, amplified TCR beta CDR3 from genomic DNA. The first round of PCR was done with primers that matched each TRBV and TRBJ gene. TCRdb reprocessed the multiplex PCR reads via MiXCR and lists one record per CDR3 protein. The sample shows 20,000 to 25,000 distinct CDR3 sequences, 36% of them seen only once. Specimen: PBMCs, collected before or after stereotactic body radiation therapy (not recorded which). These receptors were obtained from a donor over 45 with non-small cell lung cancer.

The chain joins TRBV6-1 to TRBJ1-1; D not certain. The germline V gene has CDR1 MNHNS and CDR2 SASEGT. The length of the CDR3 is 16 residues. V lost 2 bases, J lost 1 base, and 14 bases lay in between. The CDR3 spells CASSEWAGTQNTEAFF. The CDR3 DNA sequence: TGTGCCAGCAGTGAATGGGCAGGAACCCAGAACACTGAAGCTTTCTTT.

Worth noting for this clonotype: An end of the junction differs from the germline gene, which may be a read error. The chain joins TRBV6-1 to TRBJ2-2, with 12 positions matching TRBD2. This CDR3 region has 15 residues. CDR1 MNHNS and CDR2 SASEGT come from the germline V gene. Here the CDR3 reads CASMRGLAGTGELLF. In DNA, the CDR3 is TGTGCCAGTATGAGGGGACTAGCGGGCACCGGGGAGCTGCTTTTT.

To note about this clonotype: With a much larger clone just one base away, this may be a read error. The rearrangement uses TRBV10-2 and TRBJ2-1; no definite D call. The CDR3 consists of 15 residues. V was trimmed by 7 bases and J by 1 base, leaving 14 bases between them. Per germline, CDR1 WSHSY and CDR2 SAAADI. CDR3 in DNA: TGCGCCAGCAAGCAGCCTAGAGGATCCTACAATGAGCAGTTCTTC. This sequence encodes CASKQPRGSYNEQFF.

This clonotype was seen many times. This sequence joins TRBV7-9 and TRBJ1-5; the D is unclear. The V end was cut by 1 base, the J end by 6 bases, with 13 bases between. The CDR3 covers 15 residues. Per germline, CDR1 SEHNR and CDR2 FQNEAQ (reference sequence). The CDR3 loop reads CASSLGGEVGQPQHF. CDR3 nucleotides: TGTGCCAGCAGCTTAGGTGGGGAGGTCGGTCAGCCCCAGCATTTT. The full variable domain, with the rest looked up from reference TRBV7-9 and TRBJ1-5, is DTGVSQNPRHKITKRGQNVTFRCDPISEHNRLYWYRQTLGQGPEFLTYFQNEAQLEKSRLLSDRFSAERPKGSFSTLEIQRTEQGDSAMYLCASSLGGEVGQPQHFGDGTRLSIL.

As regards this clonotype: A far larger clone is only one base removed, so a read error is likely. The rearrangement joins TRBV6-9 to TRBJ2-7; D unresolved. Germline loops: CDR1 MNHGY, CDR2 SVAAGI. This CDR3 is built from 16 residues. The V end lost 8 bases, the J end lost 0 bases, and 20 bases lay between the germline ends. The CDR3 region has the DNA TGTGCCAGCGGTGCGCCGGTAGCCCCAACCTCCTACGAGCAGTACTTC. Its protein product is CASGAPVAPTSYEQYF.

V usage is TRBV28 and J usage is TRBJ1-2; a weak D match, TRBD1 (5 bases). V lost 2 bases and J lost 8, with 12 bases in between. CDR1 and CDR2 from the germline V gene are MDHEN and SYDVKM. The CDR3 extends over 13 amino acids. The CDR3 protein is CASSLGGGLGYTF. CDR3 nucleotide sequence: TGTGCCAGCAGTTTAGGGGGGGGACTGGGCTACACCTTC.

The chain recombines TRBV6-9 with TRBJ2-7; D unclear. From germline, CDR1 is MNHGY and CDR2 SVAAGI. Deletions cut 3 bases from V and 2 bases from J, with 8 bases between. The CDR3 loop spans 13 amino acids. CDR3 loop: CASSYSPAYEQYF. The CDR3 DNA sequence: TGTGCCAGCAGTTACTCCCCCGCCTACGAGCAGTACTTC.

This clonotype was observed at least ten times. The chain joins TRBV30 to TRBJ2-1; the match to TRBD2 covers 7 bases. The CDR3 loop spans 15 amino acids. Germline-derived CDR1 and CDR2 are GTSNPN and SVGIG (reference sequence). After removal of 3 bases from V and 7 bases from J, the junction contained 12 bases not matched to a gene. Written as DNA, the CDR3 is TGTGCCTGGAGCCCAAATTTACTAGCGTGGAATGAGCAGTTCTTC. It codes for CAWSPNLLAWNEQFF.

The chain carries TRBV6-1 and TRBJ1-5; D remains ambiguous. CDR1 MNHNS and CDR2 SASEGT come from the germline V gene. This CDR3 is 13 amino acids long. V was clipped by 2 bases and J by 8 bases, with 10 bases between them. DNA of the CDR3: TGTGCCAGCAGTGAAATCTGGGGTGAGCCCCAGCATTTT. Its translation is CASSEIWGEPQHF.

This clonotype was seen once. This sequence may be a read error, since a much larger clone differs from it by one base. In DNA form, the CDR3 reads TGTGCCAGCAGCCGTACTATACAGGGGGCCGCGGTAGGCCACACCTTC. Translation: CASSRTIQGAAVGHTF. V gene TRBV5-5 combines with J gene TRBJ1-2, with 9 nucleotides matching TRBD1. The CDR3 sequence is 16 residues long. Germline CDR1 is SGHKS and CDR2 is YYEKEE (reference sequence). The junction had 19 bases not matched to a gene; V was cut back by 4 bases and J by 12 bases.

This chain joins TRBV6-1 and TRBJ1-1, with 10 bases aligning to TRBD1. Germline assignment: CDR1 MNHNS and CDR2 SASEGT. V lost 5 bases to trimming and J lost 0 bases; unmatched junction nucleotides: 6. The CDR3 spans 16 residues. As DNA, the CDR3 is TGTGCCAGCAGTCCCGACAGGGGGCATATGAACACTGAAGCTTTCTTT. Its translation is CASSPDRGHMNTEAFF.

The chain recombines TRBV27 with TRBJ1-6; TRBD1 aligns across 8 bases. Trimming cost V 2 bases and J 7 bases; bases outside gene matches: 4. Germline lookup yields CDR1 MNHEY and CDR2 SMNVEV (reference sequence). The CDR3 is 15 amino acids. The CDR3 sequence: CASSLNGQGNSPLHF. The CDR3 nucleotides are TGTGCCAGCAGTTTAAACGGACAGGGAAATTCACCCCTCCACTTT.

The chain combines TRBV20-1 with TRBJ2-7, with TRBD1 matching 10 bases. The V gene's germline CDR1 is DFQATT and CDR2 SNEGSKA (reference sequence). After removal of 6 bases from V and 7 bases from J, the junction contained 15 bases not matched to a gene. The CDR3 runs 15 residues. The CDR3 spells CSAEDPRTGGVEQYF. The CDR3 region has the DNA TGCAGTGCGGAAGACCCCAGGACAGGGGGGGTTGAGCAGTACTTC.

This clonotype has ten or more counts. The gene calls are TRBV7-8 and TRBJ2-2; D possibly corresponds to TRBD1 (5 bases). V lost 0 bases and J lost 1, with 9 bases in between. The V gene's germline CDR1 is SGHVS and CDR2 FQNEAQ. The CDR3 extends over 16 amino acids. The CDR3 region has the DNA TGTGCCAGCAGCTTAGCTTTAAGGGGGAACACCGGGGAGCTGTTTTTT. Protein product: CASSLALRGNTGELFF.